Below, 12 T cell receptor beta chains from the same sample are listed, as sequenced in a study of human T cells and chemical hapten exposure. TCRdb reprocessed the RACE reads with MiXCR, giving one entry per CDR3 protein. The table shows 73,000 or so distinct CDR3 sequences, with about 8.5% occurring only once. Time point: patch test 2, 6 weeks after DPC sensitization. The treatment is: therapeutic diphenylcyclopropenone sensitization with weekly scalp DPC. The input for sequencing was whole blood, taken in connection with sensitization to the hapten diphenylcyclopropenone (DPC). The receptors stem from a woman between 45 and 65 years old with alopecia areata. Some clones in this sample may be carry-over from other donors' samples.

This clonotype was recorded many times. In nucleotides, the CDR3 is TGCGCCAGCAGCCAAGATCTACAGACGCGCACAGATACGCAGTATTTT. This translates into CASSQDLQTRTDTQYF. The rearrangement uses TRBV4-1 and TRBJ2-3; D not certain. The CDR3 sequence is 16 residues long. Germline lookup yields CDR1 MGHRA and CDR2 YSYEKL. The germline V and J ends were trimmed by 0 bases and 1 base, with 11 bases remaining between them.

In its sample, this clonotype was seen many times. The chain is built from TRBV6-2 or TRBV6-3 and TRBJ1-3, with D unresolved. The ends were cut back, 4 bases at V and 4 bases at J, with 14 bases in the middle. The CDR3 runs 15 residues. Germline CDR1 MNHEY, CDR2 SVGEGT. DNA for the CDR3: TGTGCCAGCAGTTCCCTACGGACTGGCGGAAACACCATATATTTT. Translated: CASSSLRTGGNTIYF.

This rearrangement joins TRBV12-3 or TRBV12-4 to TRBJ2-5; D might be TRBD2 (6 bases). The CDR3 covers 14 residues. Trimming shortened V by 8 bases and J by 2 bases, and 15 bases separated the two germline ends. In DNA form, the CDR3 reads TGTGCCAGCCGAACGGCGGGACTTCAAGAGACCCAGTACTTC. Translated, it gives CASRTAGLQETQYF.

This clonotype was detected ten times or more. The V gene is TRBV5-1, the J gene TRBJ1-6, with a tentative D call TRBD1 (5 bases). Trimming removed 1 base from V and 6 bases from J, with 20 bases in between. Germline V gene lookup returns CDR1 SGHRS and CDR2 YFSETQ. This CDR3 is 18 amino acids long. The CDR3 is CASSLRAGTARSNSPLHF. The CDR3 DNA reads TGCGCCAGCAGCTTGCGGGCAGGGACTGCTCGGAGTAATTCACCCCTCCACTTT.

The sample holds a few counts of this clonotype. CDR3 protein: CASRGGNSPLHF. The CDR3 DNA sequence: TGTGCCAGCAGGGGTGGTAATTCACCCCTCCACTTT. The V and J genes are TRBV12-3 or TRBV12-4 and TRBJ1-6; D not resolved. The V end was cut by 6 bases, the J end by 6 bases, with 6 bases between. The CDR3 contains 12 residues.

This clonotype was observed a few times. This rearrangement joins TRBV18 to TRBJ2-4, with a tentative D call TRBD1 (6 bases). The CDR3 runs to 15 residues. Germline V gene data show CDR1 as KGHSH and CDR2 as LQKENI. V lost 3 bases and J 7 bases, leaving 16 bases between the germline ends. The DNA for the CDR3 is TGTGCCAGCTCACCCCCCGGGACAAGCAATAACATTCAGTACTTC. Amino acid sequence: CASSPPGTSNNIQYF.

This clonotype was seen ten or more times. The chain employs TRBV29-1 and TRBJ2-7; the D is unclear. This CDR3 has 12 amino acids. The germline V gene has CDR1 SQVTM and CDR2 ANQGSEA. V was trimmed by 4 bases and J by 5 bases, leaving 12 bases between them. CDR3 nucleotides: TGCAGCGTTGTTATCCTTTCCGACGAGCAGTACTTC. Translation gives CSVVILSDEQYF.

This clonotype was counted at least ten times. The chain joins TRBV12-3 or TRBV12-4 to TRBJ2-5, with D perhaps TRBD1 (5 bases). This CDR3 has 14 residues. The V end was cut by 6 bases, the J end by 2 bases, with 13 bases between. Written as DNA, the CDR3 is TGTGCCAGCAGCTTCGTGGGGCCTCAAGAGACCCAGTACTTC. Encoded protein: CASSFVGPQETQYF.

The chain joins TRBV7-8 to TRBJ2-5, with 11 bases identical to TRBD1. The CDR3 extends over 13 amino acids. Germline CDR1 reads SGHVS; CDR2 reads FQNEAQ. Trimming removed 7 bases from V and 4 bases from J; junction bases left unmatched: 2. For the CDR3, the DNA is TGTGCCAGCATAGGACAGGGGGCAGAGACCCAGTACTTC. Protein product: CASIGQGAETQYF.

The chain links TRBV10-3 to TRBJ2-7; possibly TRBD2 for D (6 bases). CDR3 length: 11 residues. The germline V gene has CDR1 ENHRY and CDR2 SYGVKD. V lost 6 bases to trimming and J lost 9 bases, with 12 bases between them. CDR3 sequence reads: CAIRSVEGQYF. CDR3 DNA sequence: TGTGCCATCAGGAGCGTGGAGGGGCAGTACTTC.

The V gene is TRBV10-1, the J gene TRBJ1-6; the match to TRBD1 covers 7 bases. The germline V gene has CDR1 WNHNN and CDR2 SYGVQD (reference sequence). Unmatched junction bases numbered 6, after V lost 8 bases and J lost 11 bases. The CDR3 is 12 amino acids. For the CDR3, the DNA is TGCGCCAGCTCAGACAGGGACGCACCCCTCCACTTT. It encodes CASSDRDAPLHF.

This chain joins TRBV12-3 or TRBV12-4 and TRBJ1-3, with TRBD1 as a possible D gene (6 bases). Trimming left V 5 bases short and J 4 bases short, with 15 bases between. The length of the CDR3 is 15 residues. CDR3 loop: CASSRQGSAGNTIYF. The DNA of the CDR3 is TGTGCCAGCAGTCGTCAGGGGTCGGCGGGAAACACCATATATTTT.